The entry that follows covers one T cell receptor beta chain sequence. Adults between roughly 18 and 89 years of age took part from under 30 US areas. Cohorts were determined from participant-reported clinical history. These data come from a study of blood T cell repertoires in COVID-19. Study at large: Acute and convalescent COVID-19 samples came from the United States, Italy and Spain. T cells, B-cell-depleted T cells, or PBMCs supplied cDNA or gDNA.

Using immunoSEQ multiplex PCR, the repertoire was profiled, and TCRdb retains in-frame clones only, with some absent. The data show under 350,000 clones, 65% to 90% seen once. J was trimmed by 1 base and V by 2 bases; bases with no gene match: 5. The CDR3 has 17 residues. Germline V gene lookup returns CDR1 SGHDN and CDR2 FVKESK. Material: PBMCs or T cells enriched from blood (not recorded which). The TCR comes from a woman aged 40 to 49 with acute COVID-19. The V and J genes are TRBV14 and TRBJ2-3, with 11 bases identical to TRBD2. This CDR3 is CASSQLQGLAGTDTQYF. The CDR3 bases are TGTGCCAGCAGCCAATTACAGGGACTAGCGGGCACAGATACGCAGTATTTT.